This TCR beta chain is drawn from a study of blood T cell repertoires in COVID-19. Trimming took off 1 base at V and 5 bases at J, with 6 bases between the two ends. Germline V gene data show CDR1 as KGHDR and CDR2 as SFDVKD. The CDR3 consists of 13 residues. Clones were read by immunoSEQ multiplex PCR, and TCRdb kept only the in-frame ones, dropping some. The repertoire holds roughly 400,000 clones, with 70% to 90% as singletons. Across about two dozen US areas, participants ranged in age from roughly 18 to 95 years. V gene TRBV24-1 combines with J gene TRBJ2-3, with D unresolved. The sequenced sample consisted of PBMCs or T cells enriched from blood (not recorded which). This sequence was found in a woman aged 18 to 35 who had been exposed to COVID-19. CDR3 sequence: CATSDFIGDTQYF. CDR3 nucleotides: TGTGCCACCAGTGATTTCATCGGAGATACGCAGTATTTT.